The 9 T cell receptor beta chains reported below all come from one sample, sequenced in a study of identical twins. TCRdb reprocessed the 5' RACE reads via MiXCR and lists one record per CDR3 protein. The sample gives roughly 260,000 distinct CDR3 sequences, roughly 13% of which show up once; approximately 8.8% is in the top ten. The sequenced material came from memory (CD45RO+) T cells sorted from blood. These receptors came from a woman aged 18-29 years in good health.

This clonotype was picked up a small number of times. The V call is TRBV11-3, the J call TRBJ2-1; 14 bases align to TRBD2. The CDR3 loop spans 14 amino acids. Germline V gene sequence: CDR1 SGHNT, CDR2 YENEEA. V dropped 5 bases and J dropped 8; count of bases not matched to a gene: 2. CDR3 sequence reads: CASSVGLAGDEQFF. The CDR3 coding sequence is TGTGCCAGCAGCGTGGGACTAGCGGGGGATGAGCAGTTCTTC. Filled out from reference TRBV11-3 and TRBJ2-1, the complete variable domain reads EAGVVQSPRYKIIEKKQPVAFWCNPISGHNTLYWYLQNLGQGPELLIRYENEEAVDDSQLPKDRFSAERLKGVDSTLKIQPAELGDSAVYLCASSVGLAGDEQFFGPGTRLTVL.

This clonotype was detected many times. This chain joins TRBV12-3 or TRBV12-4 and TRBJ2-1; 9 bases align to TRBD1. Germline trimming cut 4 bases from V and 4 bases from J; bases unmatched to any gene: 5. The CDR3 is 15 amino acids. CDR3 sequence (DNA): TGTGCCAGCAGTTCCGGGACAGGGATTTACAATGAGCAGTTCTTC. Its translation: CASSSGTGIYNEQFF.

There are a few counts of this clonotype. The rearrangement links TRBV27 to TRBJ1-1; perhaps TRBD1 as D (5 bases). V was pared by 2 bases and J by 1 base, with 17 bases between. CDR1 and CDR2 from the germline V gene are MNHEY and SMNVEV (reference sequence). The CDR3 loop spans 17 amino acids. The CDR3 DNA follows: TGTGCCAGCAGTTTAAAGCCTTACCAAAGGGGGAACACTGAAGCTTTCTTT. It specifies CASSLKPYQRGNTEAFF.

The chain carries TRBV6-1 and TRBJ2-2; 9 nucleotides agree with TRBD2. CDR1 and CDR2 from the germline V gene are MNHNS and SASEGT. The CDR3 extends over 15 amino acids. J lost 6 bases, V lost 8 bases, and 10 bases had no gene match. Written as DNA, the CDR3 is TGTGCCAGCCGGGGAGGACTAGCGTATCCCGGGGAGCTGTTTTTT. This codes for CASRGGLAYPGELFF.

This chain uses TRBV5-1 with TRBJ1-2; TRBD1 might be the D (6 bases). Trimming left V 7 bases short and J 2 bases short, with 18 bases between. Germline V gene sequence: CDR1 SGHRS, CDR2 YFSETQ. CDR3 length: 15 residues. This CDR3 reads CASYPGGRTNYGYTF. The CDR3 DNA follows: TGCGCCAGCTATCCGGGGGGGCGCACAAACTATGGCTACACCTTC.

Only a few counts were recorded for this clonotype. The CDR3, as DNA: TGTGCCAGCAGCCGCTGGACCGGGGAGCTGTTTTTT. As protein: CASSRWTGELFF. The chain has TRBV11-2 and TRBJ2-2; D unresolved. V was cut by 5 bases and J by 5 bases, with 6 bases left in between. Germline CDR1 SGHAT, CDR2 FQNNGV. There are 12 residues in the CDR3.

The chain recombines TRBV5-1 with TRBJ2-3, with no clear D. The V gene lost 4 bases and the J gene lost 0 bases, with 9 bases spanning the gap. The CDR3 has 14 amino acids. Germline CDR1 is SGHRS and CDR2 is YFSETQ. The CDR3 nucleotides read TGCGCCAGCAGCCTAGAGATTAGCACAGATACGCAGTATTTT. The encoded protein is CASSLEISTDTQYF.

This clonotype came up a few times. This chain links TRBV30 with TRBJ2-5; D is ambiguous. V lost 3 bases and J 4 bases, leaving 9 bases between the germline ends. The CDR3 runs to 12 residues. Germline loops: CDR1 GTSNPN, CDR2 SVGIG (reference sequence). The CDR3 nucleotides are TGTGCCTGGAGGGAAGGTGGAGAGACCCAGTACTTC. Translation gives CAWREGGETQYF.

This clonotype was recorded many times. This chain uses TRBV5-1 with TRBJ1-1; 12 bases map to TRBD1. The V gene end was trimmed by 4 bases and the J gene end by 4 bases; junction bases not matched to a gene: 14. CDR1 and CDR2 from the germline V gene are SGHRS and YFSETQ. The CDR3 has 18 residues. The CDR3 protein is CASSVMGTGGGRGTEAFF. Here the CDR3 DNA reads TGCGCCAGCAGCGTGATGGGGACAGGGGGCGGCCGCGGCACTGAAGCTTTCTTT.